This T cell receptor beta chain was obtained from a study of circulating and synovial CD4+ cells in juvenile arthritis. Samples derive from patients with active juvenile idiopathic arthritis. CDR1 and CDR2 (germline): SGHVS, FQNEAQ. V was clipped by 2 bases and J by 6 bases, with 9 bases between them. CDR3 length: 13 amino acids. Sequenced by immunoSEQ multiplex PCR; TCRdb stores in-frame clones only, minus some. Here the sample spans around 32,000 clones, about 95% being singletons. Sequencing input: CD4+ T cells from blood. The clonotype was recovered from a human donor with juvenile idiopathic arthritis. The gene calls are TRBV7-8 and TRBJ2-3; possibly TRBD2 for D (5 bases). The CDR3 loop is CASSLLKRDTQYF. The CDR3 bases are TGTGCCAGCAGCTTATTAAAGCGGGATACGCAGTATTTT.